This TCR beta chain came from a study of blood T cell repertoires in COVID-19. Across the study: Samples representing acute and convalescent COVID-19 were sourced from the United States, Italy and Spain. Sources were T cells, B-cell-depleted T cells, or PBMCs; the material itself was cDNA or gDNA.

The CDR3 has 17 amino acids. Authors' analysis steps: Nucleated cell number was recorded as an estimate derived from reference gene primer amplification. Using immunoSEQ multiplex PCR, the repertoire was profiled, and TCRdb retains in-frame clones only, with some absent. That table supplies the V and J calls and clone size; D and trimming were determined from the DNA. Altogether a few hundred thousand clones are present, around 78% being singletons, with the ten largest covering about 4.5%. Sequenced sample: peripheral blood. The rearrangement joins TRBV21-1 to TRBJ2-7; the table calls TRBD1, which could not be checked here. TRBV21-1 is designated a pseudogene. This TCR was sampled from a man in his 60s who had recovered from COVID-19. CDR3 loop: CASSKEPSDRSPYEQYF. CDR3 nucleotides: TGTGCCAGCAGCAAAGAGCCTTCAGACAGGAGCCCCTACGAGCAGTACTTC.